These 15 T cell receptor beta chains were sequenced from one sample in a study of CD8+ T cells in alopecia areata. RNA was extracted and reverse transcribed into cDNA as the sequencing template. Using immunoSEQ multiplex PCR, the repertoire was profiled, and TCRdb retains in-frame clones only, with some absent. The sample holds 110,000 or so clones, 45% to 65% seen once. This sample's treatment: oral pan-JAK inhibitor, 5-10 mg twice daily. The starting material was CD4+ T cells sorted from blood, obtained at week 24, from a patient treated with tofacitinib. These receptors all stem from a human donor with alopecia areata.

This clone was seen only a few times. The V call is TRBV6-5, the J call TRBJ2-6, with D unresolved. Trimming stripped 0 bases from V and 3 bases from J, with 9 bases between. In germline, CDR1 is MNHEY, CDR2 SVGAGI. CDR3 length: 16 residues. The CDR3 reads CASSYSARHGANVLTF. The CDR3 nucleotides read TGTGCCAGCAGTTACTCGGCCAGGCATGGGGCCAACGTCCTGACTTTC.

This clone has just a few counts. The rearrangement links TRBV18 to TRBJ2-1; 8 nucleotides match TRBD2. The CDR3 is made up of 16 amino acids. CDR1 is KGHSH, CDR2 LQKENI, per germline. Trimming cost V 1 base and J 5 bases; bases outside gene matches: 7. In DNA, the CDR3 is TGTGCCAGCTCACCACAGTCCAGCGGGGGCCACAATGAGCAGTTCTTC. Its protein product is CASSPQSSGGHNEQFF.

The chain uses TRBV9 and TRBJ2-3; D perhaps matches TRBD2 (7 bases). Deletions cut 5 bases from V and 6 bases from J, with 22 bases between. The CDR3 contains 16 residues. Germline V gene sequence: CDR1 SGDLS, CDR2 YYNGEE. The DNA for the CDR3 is TGTGCCAGCAGTCCGGGGGCGGGGGCCCGCGGTGATACGCAGTATTTT. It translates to CASSPGAGARGDTQYF.

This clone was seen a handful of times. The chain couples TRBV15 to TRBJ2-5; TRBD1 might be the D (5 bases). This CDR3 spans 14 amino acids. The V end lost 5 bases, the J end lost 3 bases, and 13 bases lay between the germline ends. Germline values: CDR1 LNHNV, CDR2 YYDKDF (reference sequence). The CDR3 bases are TGTGCCACCAGCCTTTGGAAAGGGGAAGAGACCCAGTACTTC. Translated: CATSLWKGEETQYF. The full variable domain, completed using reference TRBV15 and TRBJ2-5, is DAMVIQNPRYQVTQFGKPVTLSCSQTLNHNVMYWYQQKSSQAPKLLFHYYDKDFNNEADTPDNFQSRRPNTSFCFLDIRSPGLGDTAMYLCATSLWKGEETQYFGPGTRLLVL.

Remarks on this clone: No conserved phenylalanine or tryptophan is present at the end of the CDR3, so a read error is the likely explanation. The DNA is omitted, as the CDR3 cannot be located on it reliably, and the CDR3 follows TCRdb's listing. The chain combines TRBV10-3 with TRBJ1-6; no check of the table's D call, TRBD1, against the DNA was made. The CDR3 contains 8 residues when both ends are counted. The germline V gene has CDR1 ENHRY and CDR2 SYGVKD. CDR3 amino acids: CAVWALLV.

The CDR3 DNA reads as TGTGCCAGCAGCTCCGTAGGAGGGAATGGCTACACCTTC. Amino acid sequence: CASSSVGGNGYTF. This chain links TRBV7-9 with TRBJ1-2; unclear D gene. V was shortened by 4 bases and J by 6 bases, with 12 bases between the two germline ends. This CDR3 has 13 amino acids. Germline-derived CDR1 and CDR2 are SEHNR and FQNEAQ (reference sequence).

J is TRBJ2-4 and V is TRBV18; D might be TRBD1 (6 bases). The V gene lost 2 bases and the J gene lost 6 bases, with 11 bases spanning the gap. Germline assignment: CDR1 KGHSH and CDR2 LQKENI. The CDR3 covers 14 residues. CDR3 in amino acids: CASSPTEGGNIQYF. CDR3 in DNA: TGTGCCAGCTCACCAACGGAAGGGGGAAACATTCAGTACTTC.

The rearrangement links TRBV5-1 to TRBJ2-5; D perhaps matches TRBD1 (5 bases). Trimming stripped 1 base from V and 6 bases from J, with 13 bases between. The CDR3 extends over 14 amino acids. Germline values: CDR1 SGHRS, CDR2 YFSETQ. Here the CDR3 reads CASSLSSGSQTQYF. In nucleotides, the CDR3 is TGCGCCAGCAGCTTGAGTTCAGGGTCACAGACCCAGTACTTC.

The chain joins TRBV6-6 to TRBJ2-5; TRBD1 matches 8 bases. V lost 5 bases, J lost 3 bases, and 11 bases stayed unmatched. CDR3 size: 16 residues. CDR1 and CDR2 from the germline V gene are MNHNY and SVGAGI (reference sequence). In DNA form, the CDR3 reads TGTGCCAGCAGTCCTCGGACAGGGAGCCCAAAAGAGACCCAGTACTTC. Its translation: CASSPRTGSPKETQYF.

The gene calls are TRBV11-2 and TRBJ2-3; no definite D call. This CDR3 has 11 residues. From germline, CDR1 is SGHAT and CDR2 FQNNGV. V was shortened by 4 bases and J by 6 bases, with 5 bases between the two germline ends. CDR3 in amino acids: CASSSMDTQYF. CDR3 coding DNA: TGTGCCAGCAGCTCGATGGATACGCAGTATTTT.

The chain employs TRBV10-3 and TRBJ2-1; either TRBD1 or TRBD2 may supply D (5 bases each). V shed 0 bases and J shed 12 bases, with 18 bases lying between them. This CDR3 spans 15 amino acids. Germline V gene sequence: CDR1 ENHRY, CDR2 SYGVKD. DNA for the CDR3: TGTGCCATCAGTGAGTCGGGAGCTATGGGACCTCCGCAGTTCTTC. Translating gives CAISESGAMGPPQFF.

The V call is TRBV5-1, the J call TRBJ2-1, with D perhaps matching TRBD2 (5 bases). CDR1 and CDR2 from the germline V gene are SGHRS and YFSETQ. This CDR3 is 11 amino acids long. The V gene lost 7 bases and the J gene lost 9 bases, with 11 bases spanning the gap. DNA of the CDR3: TGCGCCAGCGGTACTAGGACTGAGCAGTTCTTC. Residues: CASGTRTEQFF. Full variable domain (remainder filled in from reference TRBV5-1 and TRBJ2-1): KAGVTQTPRYLIKTRGQQVTLSCSPISGHRSVSWYQQTPGQGLQFLFEYFSETQRNKGNFPGRFSGRQFSNSRSEMNVSTLELGDSALYLCASGTRTEQFFGPGTRLTVL.

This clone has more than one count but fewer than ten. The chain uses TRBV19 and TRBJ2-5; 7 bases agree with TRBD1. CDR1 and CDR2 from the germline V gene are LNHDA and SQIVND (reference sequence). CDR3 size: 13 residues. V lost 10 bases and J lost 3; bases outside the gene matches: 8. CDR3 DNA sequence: TGTGCCACAACGGGACAGAATAAAGAGACCCAGTACTTC. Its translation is CATTGQNKETQYF.

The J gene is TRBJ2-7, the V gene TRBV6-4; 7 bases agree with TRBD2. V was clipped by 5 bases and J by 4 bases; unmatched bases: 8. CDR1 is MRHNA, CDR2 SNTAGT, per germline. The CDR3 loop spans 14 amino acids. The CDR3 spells CASSPEAGPYEQYF. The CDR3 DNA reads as TGTGCCAGCAGTCCCGAAGCGGGGCCGTACGAGCAGTACTTC.

The CDR3 reads CAWSASPDSFTGELFF. The CDR3 DNA reads as TGTGCCTGGAGTGCGTCCCCGGACTCCTTCACCGGGGAGCTGTTTTTT. The V call is TRBV30, the J call TRBJ2-2; a possible D gene is TRBD2 (5 bases). The CDR3 extends over 16 amino acids. Germline V gene data show CDR1 as GTSNPN and CDR2 as SVGIG (reference sequence). V lost 1 base, J lost 4 bases, and 16 bases lay in between.